The rows below give T cell receptor beta chains drawn from one sample of a study of breast tumors, draining lymph nodes, adjacent tissues. Via MiXCR, TCRdb re-called the multiplex PCR reads, giving one row per CDR3 protein. The table shows around 290,000 distinct CDR3 sequences, with more than 30% occurring only once. Sequencing was done on a sample of axillary lymph node tissue. The receptors come from a female donor with breast cancer. Some clones in this sample may be carry-over from other donors' samples. The conserved cysteine and the conserved F or W are not part of the CDR3 here. The order of the fields is J gene, V gene, CDR3 protein.

J: TRBJ2-2
V: TRBV7-9
CDR3: ASSLGLAGVSGELF

J: TRBJ2-7
V: TRBV4-1
CDR3: ASRPLRKQY

J: TRBJ2-5
V: TRBV10-1
CDR3: AGGEGRWASGRGETQY

J: TRBJ2-5
V: TRBV18
CDR3: ASSQTQETQY

J: TRBJ1-5
V: TRBV19
CDR3: ASRDRDLSSQPQH

J: TRBJ1-5
V: TRBV20-1
CDR3: SASIPAGGPQH

J: TRBJ2-1
V: TRBV7-6
CDR3: ASSSLAGVWNEQF

J: TRBJ2-7
V: TRBV7-9
CDR3: ASSPGLAGETNEQY

J: TRBJ1-5
V: TRBV28
CDR3: ASGALGGNQPQH

J: TRBJ1-4
V: TRBV6-1
CDR3: ASSPVRAGEKLF

J: TRBJ1-3
V: TRBV6-6
CDR3: ASSHSGYPGNTIY

J: TRBJ2-7
V: TRBV12-3/TRBV12-4
CDR3: ASSPEASVYEQY